Following are 32 T cell receptor beta chains from one sample sequenced in a study of cytomegalovirus exposure and HLA in healthy donors. PCR was performed using 60 Vbeta and 13 Jbeta primers. Repertoires were generated with immunoSEQ multiplex PCR, while TCRdb's copy carries only in-frame clones and drops some. The data show around 130,000 clones, 60% to 85% seen once. Sequencing input: PBMCs. These TCRs come from a man in his thirties or forties in good health and CMV-seronegative.

The V and J genes are TRBV25-1 and TRBJ2-1, with 8 bases identical to TRBD1. Germline CDR1 is MGHDK and CDR2 is SYGVNS. There are 17 residues in the CDR3. V trimming: 4 bases; J trimming: 7 bases; junction bases outside the gene matches: 15. This CDR3 is CASSAFIGTGKENEQFF. DNA for the CDR3: TGTGCCAGCAGTGCTTTTATTGGGACAGGCAAGGAAAATGAGCAGTTCTTC.

In this sample, this clone turned up once. The V gene is TRBV9, the J gene TRBJ2-1, with 8 bases lining up with TRBD2. Germline CDR1 is SGDLS and CDR2 is YYNGEE. The CDR3 runs to 15 residues. V shed 0 bases, J shed 7 bases, and the junction held 6 bases outside the gene matches. The CDR3 protein is CASSVVGLVGNEQFF. CDR3 bases: TGTGCCAGCAGCGTAGTGGGACTAGTGGGAAATGAGCAGTTCTTC.

The V gene is TRBV2, the J gene TRBJ1-5, with 8 bases that match TRBD1. The CDR3 extends over 16 amino acids. V shed 6 bases, J shed 4 bases, and the junction held 11 bases outside the gene matches. From germline, CDR1 is SNHLY and CDR2 FYNNEI. The DNA for the CDR3 is TGTGCCAGCAGGAGTGGCAGGGGGCGCTTAAATCAGCCCCAGCATTTT. Residues: CASRSGRGRLNQPQHF.

V gene TRBV7-2 combines with J gene TRBJ2-7, with 9 bases matching TRBD2. Trimming took 2 bases from V and 0 from J; bases not matched to a gene: 8. This CDR3 comprises 17 residues. The germline V gene encodes CDR1 SGHTA and CDR2 FQGNSA. The DNA of the CDR3 is TGTGCCAGCAGCTTAACGTGGCTAGCGGGATCCTCCTACGAGCAGTACTTC. It encodes CASSLTWLAGSSYEQYF.

The CDR3 here is CASSIEGTSGRASEQFF. CDR3 sequence (DNA): TGTGCCAGTAGTATAGAAGGGACTAGCGGGAGGGCCAGTGAGCAGTTCTTC. V gene TRBV19 combines with J gene TRBJ2-1; 16 bases fit TRBD2. Looked up from germline, CDR1 is LNHDA and CDR2 is SQIVND (reference sequence). V gave up 0 bases and J gave up 9 bases; unmatched junction bases: 5. The CDR3 sequence is 17 residues long.

A note on this clone: Other DNA sequences in the same sample also yield this CDR3. The chain is built from TRBV27 and TRBJ2-3; D gene uncertain. V lost 8 bases and J lost 3, with 9 bases in between. The CDR3 runs to 12 residues. Germline V CDR1 and CDR2: MNHEY, SMNVEV (reference sequence). DNA of the CDR3: TGTGCCAGCCGGTCTAGTACAGATACGCAGTATTTT. Its translation is CASRSSTDTQYF.

The J gene is TRBJ1-1, the V gene TRBV6-5; D might be TRBD1 (5 bases). The CDR3 contains 14 residues. Trimming pared 4 bases from V and 5 bases from J, leaving 14 bases between. CDR1 and CDR2 from the germline V gene are MNHEY and SVGAGI. CDR3 protein: CASSSPGYKTEAFF. The CDR3 DNA reads TGTGCCAGCAGTTCCCCAGGGTACAAAACTGAAGCTTTCTTT.

J is TRBJ1-1 and V is TRBV28; 8 nucleotides line up with TRBD1. V shed 5 bases and J 1 base; nucleotides not matched to a gene: 12. This CDR3 is 17 amino acids long. CDR1 is MDHEN and CDR2 is SYDVKM in the germline V gene. The chain's CDR3 is CASSQNDRGLSNTEAFF. The CDR3 bases are TGTGCCAGCAGTCAGAACGACAGGGGTTTGTCGAACACTGAAGCTTTCTTT.

The chain has TRBV7-6 and TRBJ1-4, with 8 nucleotides matching TRBD1. Germline CDR1 is SGHVS and CDR2 is FNYEAQ. The CDR3 has 13 amino acids. The J segment lost 10 bases and the V segment lost 4 bases, leaving 5 bases of the junction unmatched. CDR3 DNA: TGTGCCAGCAGCTCAGTACAGGGGGTAAAACTGTTTTTT. Protein: CASSSVQGVKLFF.

The genes are TRBV6-6 and TRBJ1-4, with TRBD1 matching 8 bases. The germline V gene encodes CDR1 MNHNY and CDR2 SVGAGI (reference sequence). The CDR3 totals 13 residues. Losses at the gene ends were 5 bases for V and 10 bases for J; bases not matched to a gene: 6. The CDR3 coding sequence is TGTGCCAGCAGTCCCGGACAGGGAGGAAAACTGTTTTTT. Its translation is CASSPGQGGKLFF.

V and J are TRBV4-1 and TRBJ1-2, with D possibly matching TRBD1 (5 bases). Germline V CDR1 and CDR2: MGHRA, YSYEKL. V lost 1 base and J 8 bases, leaving 20 bases between the germline ends. The CDR3 totals 16 residues. The CDR3 nucleotides are TGCGCCAGCAGCCAAGGTTCTGAGACAGCCTTATGGGGCTACACCTTC. It encodes CASSQGSETALWGYTF.

The chain uses TRBV30 and TRBJ1-3; no definite D call. V lost 5 bases and J lost 2, with 13 bases in between. The CDR3 has 14 residues. Germline V gives CDR1 GTSNPN, CDR2 SVGIG (reference sequence). The chain's CDR3 is CAWGRAVAGNTIYF. The CDR3 region has the DNA TGTGCCTGGGGTCGAGCGGTAGCTGGAAACACCATATATTTT. Using reference TRBV30 and TRBJ1-3 for the parts outside the CDR3, the full variable domain is SQTIHQWPATLVQPVGSPLSLECTVEGTSNPNLYWYRQAAGRGLQLLFYSVGIGQISSEVPQNLSASRPQDRQFILSSKKLLLSDSGFYLCAWGRAVAGNTIYFGEGSWLTVV.

This chain links TRBV11-1 with TRBJ2-7; a weak D match, TRBD1 (5 bases). The ends were cut back, 0 bases at V and 4 bases at J, with 13 bases in the middle. The CDR3 loop spans 15 amino acids. Germline values: CDR1 SGHAT, CDR2 FQDESV (reference sequence). The DNA for the CDR3 is TGTGCCAGCAGCTTAGCGGAGCAGGGTTTATACGAGCAGTACTTC. Its translation: CASSLAEQGLYEQYF.

The chain uses TRBV7-9 and TRBJ1-1, with 11 positions matching TRBD1. With V trimmed by 3 bases and J by 0 bases, 9 bases remained unmatched. The CDR3 extends over 18 amino acids. CDR1 SEHNR and CDR2 FQNEAQ come from the germline V gene (reference sequence). The CDR3 region has the DNA TGTGCCAGCAGCTTGAGCTGGACAGGGGGCTCTATGAACACTGAAGCTTTCTTT. This codes for CASSLSWTGGSMNTEAFF.

The chain has TRBV6-1 and TRBJ2-5, with a possible D match to TRBD1 (5 bases). Germline V CDR1 and CDR2: MNHNS, SASEGT. The CDR3 spans 14 residues. V lost 6 bases and J 3 bases, leaving 14 bases between the germline ends. DNA for the CDR3: TGTGCCAGCAGCGCTGAGGCCAGGGAAGAGACCCAGTACTTC. Its protein is CASSAEAREETQYF.

This clone occurred once. The chain joins TRBV5-1 to TRBJ2-3, with 10 bases aligning to TRBD1. Trimming took 1 base from V and 5 from J; bases not matched to a gene: 7. This CDR3 spans 16 amino acids. Germline-derived CDR1 and CDR2 are SGHRS and YFSETQ. The CDR3 DNA reads TGCGCCAGCAGCTTGACCCCGGGACAGGGGCGAGATACGCAGTATTTT. Its protein is CASSLTPGQGRDTQYF.

Here the CDR3 DNA reads TGCGCCAGCAGCCAAGATCCGAGCCCCTACAATGAGCAGTTCTTC. Amino acids: CASSQDPSPYNEQFF. The rearrangement uses TRBV4-3 and TRBJ2-1; D is unclear. In germline, CDR1 is LGHNA, CDR2 YSLEER. The CDR3 spans 15 residues. V shed 0 bases and J shed 2 bases, with 8 bases lying between them.

J is TRBJ1-1 and V is TRBV28; 8 nucleotides line up with TRBD1. After removal of 11 bases from V and 6 bases from J, the junction contained 8 bases not matched to a gene. Germline V gene lookup returns CDR1 MDHEN and CDR2 SYDVKM. CDR3 length equals 12 residues. Here the CDR3 reads CAATGGRAEAFF. CDR3 sequence (DNA): TGTGCCGCTACAGGGGGGAGGGCTGAAGCTTTCTTT.

The rearrangement joins TRBV28 to TRBJ2-5; 9 bases are shared with TRBD1. With 6 bases clipped from V and 4 bases from J, the junction kept 6 bases outside the gene matches. The germline gives CDR1 MDHEN, CDR2 SYDVKM. CDR3 length: 14 amino acids. DNA for the CDR3: TGTGCCAGCAGGCGACAGGGGGGAGGAGAGACCCAGTACTTC. Amino acid sequence: CASRRQGGGETQYF.

The gene calls are TRBV6-5 and TRBJ1-5; D unresolved. CDR1 and CDR2 from the germline V gene are MNHEY and SVGAGI. The V end lost 4 bases, the J end lost 4 bases, and 8 bases lay between the germline ends. There are 13 residues in the CDR3. CDR3 residues: CASSWGGNQPQHF. CDR3 bases: TGTGCCAGCAGTTGGGGAGGTAATCAGCCCCAGCATTTT.

The gene calls are TRBV4-3 and TRBJ2-3; 8 bases line up with TRBD2. Germline loops: CDR1 LGHNA, CDR2 YSLEER. The CDR3 is 18 amino acids. The J segment lost 1 base and the V segment lost 0 bases, leaving 9 bases of the junction unmatched. The CDR3 DNA reads TGCGCCAGCAGCCAAGAAATTCTGGCCGGGGGGGGCACAGATACGCAGTATTTT. Its protein product is CASSQEILAGGGTDTQYF.

The chain uses TRBV7-2 and TRBJ2-5; D remains unclear. Trimming stripped 2 bases from V and 4 bases from J, with 11 bases between. The CDR3 contains 14 residues. The germline gives CDR1 SGHTA, CDR2 FQGNSA. CDR3 sequence reads: CASSLSLTGETQYF. The CDR3 DNA follows: TGTGCCAGCAGCTTAAGTCTGACTGGAGAGACCCAGTACTTC.

This clone came up once. V and J are TRBV27 and TRBJ1-2; 8 nucleotides agree with TRBD1. After removal of 8 bases from V and 3 bases from J, the junction contained 8 bases not matched to a gene. Germline CDR1 is MNHEY and CDR2 is SMNVEV (reference sequence). This CDR3 has 14 amino acids. CDR3 nucleotide sequence: TGTGCCAGCCAAGGACAGGGAAGGGACTATGGCTACACCTTC. As protein: CASQGQGRDYGYTF.

The chain couples TRBV13 to TRBJ1-1; 10 bases align to TRBD1. Germline V lookup: CDR1 PRHDT, CDR2 FYEKMQ (reference sequence). This CDR3 region has 14 residues. Trimming removed 5 bases from V and 6 bases from J; junction bases left unmatched: 6. CDR3 sequence reads: CASSLNDRGPEAFF. The CDR3 coding sequence is TGTGCCAGCAGCCTAAACGACAGGGGGCCTGAAGCTTTCTTT.

This clone appeared a few times. The chain is built from TRBV4-1 and TRBJ1-2, with 7 bases that match TRBD1. CDR3 length: 14 residues. Germline-derived CDR1 and CDR2 are MGHRA and YSYEKL. V was pared by 2 bases and J by 6 bases, with 6 bases of the junction left unmatched. CDR3 residues: CASSQITGADGYTF. The CDR3 DNA is TGCGCCAGCAGCCAAATAACAGGGGCGGATGGCTACACCTTC.

The gene calls are TRBV11-2 and TRBJ2-7, with TRBD2 identical over 8 bases. This CDR3 is built from 15 residues. V was pared by 5 bases and J by 0 bases, with 6 bases of the junction left unmatched. Germline CDR1 SGHAT, CDR2 FQNNGV. CDR3 region: CASSPRAGASYEQYF. The DNA of the CDR3 is TGTGCCAGCAGCCCCCGAGCGGGGGCCTCCTACGAGCAGTACTTC.

This rearrangement joins TRBV18 to TRBJ1-3; D not resolved. CDR3 length: 17 amino acids. The V gene's germline CDR1 is KGHSH and CDR2 LQKENI. V shed 0 bases and J shed 2 bases, with 14 bases lying between them. CDR3 amino acids: CASSPPWEADAGNTIYF. The CDR3 region has the DNA TGTGCCAGCTCACCACCGTGGGAAGCGGACGCTGGAAACACCATATATTTT.

This chain's CDR3 is CASSVGSTTEAFF. The CDR3 region has the DNA TGTGCCAGCAGCGTAGGGAGTACCACTGAAGCTTTCTTT. The V and J genes are TRBV9 and TRBJ1-1, with D unclear. CDR1 is SGDLS, CDR2 YYNGEE, per germline. The CDR3 length is 13 residues. Trimming pared 0 bases from V and 4 bases from J, leaving 7 bases between.

V usage is TRBV19 and J usage is TRBJ1-2, with 7 nucleotides matching TRBD1. Germline V gene data show CDR1 as LNHDA and CDR2 as SQIVND (reference sequence). After removal of 3 bases from V and 4 bases from J, the junction contained 8 bases not matched to a gene. CDR3 length equals 15 residues. DNA for the CDR3: TGTGCCAGTAGTATCGGACAGGAACATCGCTATGGCTACACCTTC. This codes for CASSIGQEHRYGYTF.

This clone showed up just a few times. The gene calls are TRBV6-5 and TRBJ1-1, with TRBD1 identical over 12 bases. The V segment lost 8 bases and the J segment 2 bases; nucleotides outside the gene matches: 6. The germline gives CDR1 MNHEY, CDR2 SVGAGI. The CDR3 extends over 15 amino acids. The CDR3 here is CASGTGGAGNTEAFF. CDR3 in DNA: TGTGCCAGCGGGACAGGGGGCGCAGGAAACACTGAAGCTTTCTTT.

The CDR3 coding sequence is TGTGCCAGCAGGGCAGGGTCCCTCAATCAGCCCCAGCATTTT. This translates into CASRAGSLNQPQHF. The genes are TRBV6-5 and TRBJ1-5; a weak D match, TRBD1 (5 bases). The CDR3 contains 14 residues. Germline V lookup: CDR1 MNHEY, CDR2 SVGAGI. Trimming shortened V by 6 bases and J by 3 bases, and 12 bases separated the two germline ends.

The rearrangement uses TRBV5-1 and TRBJ2-7; 7 nucleotides line up with TRBD1. The CDR3 is made up of 17 amino acids. Germline V lookup: CDR1 SGHRS, CDR2 YFSETQ. J lost 6 bases, V lost 0 bases, and 15 bases had no gene match. The CDR3 loop is CASSLVGQRLGLSEQYF. CDR3 in DNA: TGCGCCAGCAGCTTGGTGGGACAGCGGCTTGGGCTAAGCGAGCAGTACTTC.